The rows below give T cell receptor beta chains drawn from one sample of a study of T cells in Graves' hyperthyroidism and ophthalmopathy. TCRdb redid the calling of the multiplex PCR reads with MiXCR, one entry per CDR3 protein. The sample lists 300,000 to 450,000 distinct CDR3 sequences, about 15% occurring once. Sequenced: blood. All receptors come from a woman aged 60 to 75 with Graves' hyperthyroidism. CDR3s include the opening cysteine and the closing phenylalanine or tryptophan. A D gene is named only where the DNA matches it firmly. Only some rows state a clone size, as once, few, many or a class for expanded clones.

V gene: TRBV12-3/TRBV12-4; J gene: TRBJ2-7; clone size: -; D gene: TRBD2; CDR3 DNA: TGTGCCAGCAGACTAGCGGGAGGGGGTTCCTACGAGCAGTACTTC; CDR3 protein: CASRLAGGGSYEQYF
V gene: TRBV28; J gene: TRBJ2-7; clone size: many; D gene: TRBD2; CDR3 DNA: TGTGCCAGCAGTTTATCGCCTAGCGGGAGCCCCGAGCAGTACTTC; CDR3 protein: CASSLSPSGSPEQYF
V gene: TRBV3-1; J gene: TRBJ2-1; clone size: many; D gene: -; CDR3 DNA: TGTGCCAGCAGCCAAGGATCTCCGACTGGGAATGAGCAGTTCTTC; CDR3 protein: CASSQGSPTGNEQFF
V gene: TRBV14; J gene: TRBJ2-1; clone size: -; D gene: -; CDR3 DNA: TGTGCCAGCAGCTCCTTGGGAAGAATGGGCAATGAGCAGTTCTTC; CDR3 protein: CASSSLGRMGNEQFF
V gene: TRBV2; J gene: TRBJ2-7; clone size: many; D gene: -; CDR3 DNA: TGTGCCAGCAGTGAGGGACTCCGCTCCTACGAGCAGTACTTC; CDR3 protein: CASSEGLRSYEQYF
V gene: TRBV18; J gene: TRBJ1-5; clone size: many; D gene: -; CDR3 DNA: TGTGCCAGCTCCGAGGGCAGTTTTAATCAGCCCCAGCATTTT; CDR3 protein: CASSEGSFNQPQHF
V gene: TRBV3-1; J gene: TRBJ2-2; clone size: many; D gene: TRBD2; CDR3 DNA: TGTGCCAGCAGCCCGCGAACTAGCGGCGGGGAGCTGTTTTTT; CDR3 protein: CASSPRTSGGELFF
V gene: TRBV20-1; J gene: TRBJ2-5; clone size: many; D gene: -; CDR3 DNA: TGCAGTGCGCGTCAACTGGGCCGGTGGGAGACCCAGTACTTC; CDR3 protein: CSARQLGRWETQYF
V gene: TRBV10-3; J gene: TRBJ1-1; clone size: -; D gene: TRBD1; CDR3 DNA: TGTGCCATCAGTGAGTACAGGGGGCAGACTGAAGCTCTCTTT; CDR3 protein: CAISEYRGQTEALF
V gene: TRBV5-4; J gene: TRBJ2-7; clone size: many; D gene: TRBD1; CDR3 DNA: TGTGCCAGCAGCCTGGACAGGTTCTCCTACGAGCAGTACTTC; CDR3 protein: CASSLDRFSYEQYF
V gene: TRBV7-6; J gene: TRBJ2-1; clone size: -; D gene: TRBD2; CDR3 DNA: TGTGCCAGCAGCTTAAGCGGGAGAGGCAGCGATGAGCAGTTCTTC; CDR3 protein: CASSLSGRGSDEQFF
V gene: TRBV20-1; J gene: TRBJ1-1; clone size: many; D gene: TRBD1; CDR3 DNA: TGCAGTGCTTTAACAGGGGGCGCTTACACTGAAGCTTTCTTT; CDR3 protein: CSALTGGAYTEAFF
V gene: TRBV2; J gene: TRBJ2-7; clone size: many; D gene: TRBD2; CDR3 DNA: TGTGCCAGCACCGAGGGAGGGGAAGGCGAGCAGTACTTC; CDR3 protein: CASTEGGEGEQYF
V gene: TRBV2; J gene: TRBJ2-7; clone size: -; D gene: TRBD1; CDR3 DNA: TGTGCCAGCCGAGGTTCAGCCATACCGGGACAGACTTACGAGCAGTACTTC; CDR3 protein: CASRGSAIPGQTYEQYF
V gene: TRBV11-3; J gene: TRBJ2-7; clone size: many; D gene: TRBD1; CDR3 DNA: TGTGCCAGCAGCCCCAGAACAGGGGAGACCTACGAGCAGTACTTC; CDR3 protein: CASSPRTGETYEQYF
V gene: TRBV24-1; J gene: TRBJ2-7; clone size: few; D gene: TRBD1; CDR3 DNA: TGTGCCACCAGTTCCCCAGACAGGGGAGGAACCTACGAGCAGTACTTC; CDR3 protein: CATSSPDRGGTYEQYF
V gene: TRBV28; J gene: TRBJ2-3; clone size: -; D gene: TRBD2; CDR3 DNA: TGTGCCAGCAGTGGAAGCGGGGGGGCAGATACGCAGTATTTT; CDR3 protein: CASSGSGGADTQYF
V gene: TRBV7-6; J gene: TRBJ2-7; clone size: many; D gene: TRBD2; CDR3 DNA: TGTGCCAGCAGCCCGACTAGCGGACAGACCTACGAGCAGTACTTC; CDR3 protein: CASSPTSGQTYEQYF
V gene: TRBV28; J gene: TRBJ2-7; clone size: many; D gene: -; CDR3 DNA: TGTGCCAGCAGTATAACATCCAGGGATCACTACGAGCAGTACTTC; CDR3 protein: CASSITSRDHYEQYF
V gene: TRBV11-3; J gene: TRBJ2-5; clone size: many; D gene: -; CDR3 DNA: TGTGCCAGCAGCTCAATCCGGGGCGCGGTGATGGAGACCCAGTACTTC; CDR3 protein: CASSSIRGAVMETQYF
V gene: TRBV12-3/TRBV12-4; J gene: TRBJ2-2; clone size: -; D gene: TRBD2; CDR3 DNA: TGTGCCAGCACCCTAGCGGGATGGACCGGGGAGCTGTTTTTT; CDR3 protein: CASTLAGWTGELFF
V gene: TRBV7-9; J gene: TRBJ1-5; clone size: many; D gene: -; CDR3 DNA: TGTGCCAGCAGCTTAGGTCCAGGGTTCAATCAGCCCCAGCATTTT; CDR3 protein: CASSLGPGFNQPQHF
V gene: TRBV5-4; J gene: TRBJ2-3; clone size: -; D gene: TRBD2; CDR3 DNA: TGTGCCAGCAGCCACCAGCGGGAGATTCAGCCAGATACGCAGTATTTT; CDR3 protein: CASSHQREIQPDTQYF
V gene: TRBV5-8; J gene: TRBJ2-7; clone size: -; D gene: -; CDR3 DNA: TGTGCCAGCAGCTTGGACGGGGGACGGGGCTACGAGCAGTACTTC; CDR3 protein: CASSLDGGRGYEQYF
V gene: TRBV29-1; J gene: TRBJ2-1; clone size: many; D gene: -; CDR3 DNA: TGCAGCGTTATAGACGGGAGCTCCTACAATGAGCAGTTCTTC; CDR3 protein: CSVIDGSSYNEQFF
V gene: TRBV30; J gene: TRBJ1-1; clone size: many; D gene: -; CDR3 DNA: TGTGCCTGGGACTCCATACGGTGGGGTACTGAAGCTTTCTTT; CDR3 protein: CAWDSIRWGTEAFF
V gene: TRBV19; J gene: TRBJ2-1; clone size: -; D gene: TRBD2; CDR3 DNA: TGTGCCAGTAGTATCGATAGCGGGAGGACCCGCTCCTACAATGAGCAGTTCTTC; CDR3 protein: CASSIDSGRTRSYNEQFF
V gene: TRBV20-1; J gene: TRBJ2-1; clone size: -; D gene: TRBD2; CDR3 DNA: TGCAGTGCTATAACGACTAGCGGGACCTACAATGAGCAGTTCTTC; CDR3 protein: CSAITTSGTYNEQFF
V gene: TRBV27; J gene: TRBJ1-2; clone size: once; D gene: TRBD1; CDR3 DNA: TGTGCCAGCAGAGAAACCGGGACAGTCTATGGCTACACCTTC; CDR3 protein: CASRETGTVYGYTF
V gene: TRBV20-1; J gene: TRBJ1-3; clone size: -; D gene: -; CDR3 DNA: TGCAGTGCTCCCGGCACGGAGGGAAACACCATATATTTT; CDR3 protein: CSAPGTEGNTIYF
V gene: TRBV24-1; J gene: TRBJ2-1; clone size: -; D gene: TRBD2; CDR3 DNA: TGTGCCACCAGTGAGACTAGCGGGAGTTGGTTCTTC; CDR3 protein: CATSETSGSWFF
V gene: TRBV5-8; J gene: TRBJ2-3; clone size: many; D gene: TRBD2; CDR3 DNA: TGTGCCAGCAGCTGGCGAGCGGGAGACGGGCCAGATACGCAGTATTTT; CDR3 protein: CASSWRAGDGPDTQYF
V gene: TRBV4-2; J gene: TRBJ1-1; clone size: -; D gene: -; CDR3 DNA: TGTGCCAGCAGCCAAACCTTGGGGGCCTTGAACACTGAAGCTTTCTTT; CDR3 protein: CASSQTLGALNTEAFF
V gene: TRBV29-1; J gene: TRBJ1-2; clone size: many; D gene: -; CDR3 DNA: TGCAGCGTTGTAGGACAGCGGGGCTATGGCTACACCTTC; CDR3 protein: CSVVGQRGYGYTF
V gene: TRBV19; J gene: TRBJ1-5; clone size: few; D gene: -; CDR3 DNA: TGTGCCAGTACCTATGGGGGGGCTCAGCCCCAGCATTTT; CDR3 protein: CASTYGGAQPQHF
V gene: TRBV28; J gene: TRBJ2-7; clone size: many; D gene: TRBD1; CDR3 DNA: TGTGCCAGCGGGGACAGGGGACCCTACGAGCAGTACTTC; CDR3 protein: CASGDRGPYEQYF
V gene: TRBV12-3/TRBV12-4; J gene: TRBJ2-1; clone size: many; D gene: -; CDR3 DNA: TGTGCCAGCAGTTCGGGGCTAGGTTTAGGTGAGCAGTTCTTC; CDR3 protein: CASSSGLGLGEQFF
V gene: TRBV5-6; J gene: TRBJ1-3; clone size: -; D gene: -; CDR3 DNA: TGTGCCAGCAGCTTCGACTCCGCTGGAAACACCATATATTTT; CDR3 protein: CASSFDSAGNTIYF
V gene: TRBV28; J gene: TRBJ1-3; clone size: -; D gene: TRBD1; CDR3 DNA: TGTGCCAGCAGGGGCACAGGGGGCGCGGGAAACACCATATATTTT; CDR3 protein: CASRGTGGAGNTIYF
V gene: TRBV27; J gene: TRBJ2-5; clone size: many; D gene: -; CDR3 DNA: TGTGCCAGCACTACGGACAGCCTGAAGACCCAGTACTTC; CDR3 protein: CASTTDSLKTQYF
V gene: TRBV2; J gene: TRBJ2-1; clone size: few; D gene: TRBD1; CDR3 DNA: TGTGCCAGCAGTGCGAGCGTAATTGGACAGGGCGACGAGCAGTTCTTC; CDR3 protein: CASSASVIGQGDEQFF
V gene: TRBV10-3; J gene: TRBJ1-3; clone size: many; D gene: -; CDR3 DNA: TGTGCCATCAGTGAGTCGGGGTGGTATGGAAACACCATATATTTT; CDR3 protein: CAISESGWYGNTIYF
V gene: TRBV9; J gene: TRBJ2-5; clone size: many; D gene: TRBD2; CDR3 DNA: TGTGCCAGCAGCCCGGGACTAGCGGGCGATGAGACCCAGTACTTC; CDR3 protein: CASSPGLAGDETQYF
V gene: TRBV30; J gene: TRBJ2-7; clone size: once; D gene: TRBD2; CDR3 DNA: TGTGCCTGGAGGCCCTCCCGAACGGCGGGAGGCGAGCAGTACTTC; CDR3 protein: CAWRPSRTAGGEQYF
V gene: TRBV28; J gene: TRBJ2-7; clone size: many; D gene: -; CDR3 DNA: TGTGCCAGCAGTTTAGAACAGGGAACCTACGAGCAGTACTTC; CDR3 protein: CASSLEQGTYEQYF
V gene: TRBV20-1; J gene: TRBJ2-1; clone size: -; D gene: -; CDR3 DNA: TGCAGTGCTAGAGATAGGGGTTCCCAAAACAATGAGCAGTTCTTC; CDR3 protein: CSARDRGSQNNEQFF